This T cell receptor beta chain was captured in a study of T-cell memory formation after mild COVID-19. About the research overall: Clusters of TCRs were largely donor specific.

Notes on this clonotype: Its antigen is not known.

CDR3 length equals 17 residues. Trimming took 3 bases from V and 7 from J, leaving 19 bases between them. TCRdb re-analysed the 5' RACE reads in MiXCR, keeping a single row per CDR3 protein. This sample has roughly 600,000 distinct CDR3 sequences, with roughly 18% found just once. Study observations and caveats: Clones that contracted clustered mainly in CM and EM if CD4+ and in EMRA if CD8+. The study detected some responding clones in pre-infection memory, suggesting cross-reactive memory joined.

This TCR came from an adult woman who had mild COVID-19 (a few samples of this study predate the infection). Cell type and time point are not known. Sequencing was performed on PBMCs or a T cell subset sorted from them (not recorded which). This chain links TRBV12-3 or TRBV12-4 with TRBJ1-6; the D gene is possibly TRBD1 (5 bases). DNA for the CDR3: TGTGCCAGCAGTTTCGGAGCCAGGGTATTGGGGAATTCACCCCTCCACTTT. Amino acid sequence: CASSFGARVLGNSPLHF.